This TCR beta chain was profiled in a study of blood T cell repertoires in COVID-19. Study as a whole: T cells, B-cell-depleted T cells, or PBMCs provided the cDNA or gDNA that served as material.

Sequencing used immunoSEQ multiplex PCR; TCRdb keeps in-frame clones, though not all of them. The sample lists 140,000 to 150,000 clones; 88% were seen once. A single count supports this clone. CDR1 and CDR2 from the germline V gene are SGHTA and FQGNSA. With 5 bases clipped from V and 6 bases from J, the junction kept 6 bases outside the gene matches. CDR3 length: 13 residues. What was sequenced was peripheral blood. The sequence derives from a human donor in a cohort sampled during active COVID-19. The V and J genes are TRBV7-2 and TRBJ2-7, with 8 bases lining up with TRBD2. In nucleotides, the CDR3 is TGTGCCAGCAGCACAGAGCGGGAGCGCGAGCAGTACTTC. Translated: CASSTEREREQYF.